The 5 T cell receptor beta chains presented below share a single source sample, sequenced in a study of blood T cell repertoires in COVID-19. Some clones are missing from TCRdb's copy, which holds only in-frame ones; the method was immunoSEQ multiplex PCR. The table has approximately 210,000 clones, around 80% seen once; the top ten hold around 5%. Sequenced material: peripheral blood. The receptors derive from a human donor in a cohort sampled during active COVID-19.

The chain has TRBV6-5 and TRBJ1-4; D gene unclear. The V end was cut by 4 bases, the J end by 13 bases, with 22 bases between. The CDR3 has 15 amino acids. Germline V gives CDR1 MNHEY, CDR2 SVGAGI. The CDR3 loop reads CASSSQALSPVRLFF. DNA for the CDR3: TGTGCCAGCAGTTCGCAAGCGCTTTCCCCTGTTAGACTGTTTTTT.

The chain couples TRBV11-2 to TRBJ1-4; 9 nucleotides align to TRBD1. The CDR3 sequence is 14 residues long. Losses at the gene ends were 5 bases for V and 8 bases for J; bases not matched to a gene: 6. The germline CDR1 and CDR2 sequences are SGHAT and FQNNGV. The CDR3 loop reads CASSLNRGQEKLFF. Here the CDR3 DNA reads TGTGCCAGCAGCCTGAACAGGGGGCAGGAAAAACTGTTTTTT.

The chain is built from TRBV7-3 and TRBJ1-1, with D hard to call. CDR3 length: 14 amino acids. Germline V CDR1 and CDR2: SGHTA, FQGTGA. V was clipped by 4 bases and J by 4 bases, with 13 bases between them. CDR3 nucleotides: TGTGCCAGCAGCTCCGGGTCGTCGGGCACTGAAGCTTTCTTT. This sequence encodes CASSSGSSGTEAFF.

J is TRBJ1-2 and V is TRBV18; possibly TRBD1 for D (5 bases). The CDR3 has 13 residues. Trimming left V 3 bases short and J 4 bases short, with 9 bases between. Germline V gene data show CDR1 as KGHSH and CDR2 as LQKENI. CDR3 bases: TGTGCCAGCTCACCGGGGCAGATCTATGGCTACACCTTC. Its translation: CASSPGQIYGYTF.

This clone was observed a few times. The chain employs TRBV5-4 and TRBJ1-1, with D maybe TRBD1 (5 bases). V gave up 4 bases and J gave up 1 base, with 8 bases separating them. The CDR3 loop spans 13 amino acids. Germline CDR1 and CDR2: SGHNT and YYREEE (reference sequence). The CDR3, as DNA: TGTGCCAGCAGCGGGACTCCGAACACTGAAGCTTTCTTT. Its protein is CASSGTPNTEAFF.